Sequencing of this T cell receptor beta chain was carried out in a study of blood T cell repertoires in COVID-19. The V gene's germline CDR1 is MNHEY and CDR2 SVGEGT. V gave up 3 bases and J gave up 2 bases, with 8 bases separating them. There are 14 residues in the CDR3. TCRdb's copy holds only in-frame clones and misses some; the assay was immunoSEQ multiplex PCR. The sample carries about 130,000 clones, roughly 85% recorded once. This clone was seen only a few times. This receptor was identified in a human donor in a cohort sampled during active COVID-19. Sequencing was carried out using peripheral blood. V usage is TRBV6-2 or TRBV6-3 and J usage is TRBJ2-1; a weak D match, TRBD2 (6 bases). DNA for the CDR3: TGTGCCAGCAGTTATACGGGAGCCTACAATGAGCAGTTCTTC. Translation gives CASSYTGAYNEQFF.